The present T cell receptor (beta chain) was sequenced within a study of cytomegalovirus exposure and HLA in healthy donors. Whole-study findings and limits: For most TCR beta V segments, an earlier analysis put the productive rate at about 87% or about 30% of the time.

A note on this clone: Its antigen remains unidentified.

Use of 60 Vbeta and 13 Jbeta primers characterized the PCR. Sequencing was performed with immunoSEQ multiplex PCR; in TCRdb, only in-frame clones are kept and a portion is missing. Its listing shows 130,000 or so clones. The CDR3 runs 15 residues. J gave up 7 bases and V 6 bases, and 14 bases lay outside the gene matches. Germline values: CDR1 SQVTM, CDR2 ANQGSEA. The receptor was derived from a woman aged 40 to 49 in good health and CMV-seropositive. The V and J genes are TRBV29-1 and TRBJ2-1; TRBD1 matches at 8 bases. Input material: PBMCs. The CDR3 DNA reads TGCAGCGTAATAGATACAGGGGGGTTGGGGAATGAGCAGTTCTTC. Its protein product is CSVIDTGGLGNEQFF.